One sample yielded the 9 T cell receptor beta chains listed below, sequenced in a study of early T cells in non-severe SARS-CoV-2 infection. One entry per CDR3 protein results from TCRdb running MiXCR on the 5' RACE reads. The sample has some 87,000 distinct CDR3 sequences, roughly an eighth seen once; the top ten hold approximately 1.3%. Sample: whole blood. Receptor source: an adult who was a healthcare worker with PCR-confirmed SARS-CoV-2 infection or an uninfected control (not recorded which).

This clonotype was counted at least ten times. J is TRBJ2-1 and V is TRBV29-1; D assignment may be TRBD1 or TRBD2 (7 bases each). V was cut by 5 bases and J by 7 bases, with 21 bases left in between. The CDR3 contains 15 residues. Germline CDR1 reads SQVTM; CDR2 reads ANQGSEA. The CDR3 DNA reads TGCAGCGTTCGGGCAGGGGGGACTACAGGTAATGAGCAGTTCTTC. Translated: CSVRAGGTTGNEQFF.

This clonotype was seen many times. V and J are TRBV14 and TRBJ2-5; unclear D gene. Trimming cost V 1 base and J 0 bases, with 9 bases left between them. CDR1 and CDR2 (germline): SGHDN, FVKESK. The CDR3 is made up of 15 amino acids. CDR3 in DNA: TGTGCCAGCAGCCAAGTCACGACCCACCAAGAGACCCAGTACTTC. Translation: CASSQVTTHQETQYF.

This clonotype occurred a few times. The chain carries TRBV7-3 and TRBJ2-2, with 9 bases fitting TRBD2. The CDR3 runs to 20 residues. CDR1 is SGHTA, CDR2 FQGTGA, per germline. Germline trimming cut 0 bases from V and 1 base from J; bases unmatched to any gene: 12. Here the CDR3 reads CASSLTGITSGYQNTGELFF. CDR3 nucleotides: TGTGCCAGCAGCTTAACGGGGATAACTAGCGGGTACCAGAACACCGGGGAGCTGTTTTTT.

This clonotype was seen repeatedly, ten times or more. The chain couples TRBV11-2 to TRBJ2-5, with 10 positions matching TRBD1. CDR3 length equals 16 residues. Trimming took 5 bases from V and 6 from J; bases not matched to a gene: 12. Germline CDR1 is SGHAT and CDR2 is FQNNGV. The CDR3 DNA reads TGTGCCAGCAGCCAAACTCGGGACAGGGGCCTGAAGACCCAGTACTTC. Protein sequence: CASSQTRDRGLKTQYF. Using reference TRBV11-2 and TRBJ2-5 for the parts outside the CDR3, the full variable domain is EAGVAQSPRYKIIEKRQSVAFWCNPISGHATLYWYQQILGQGPKLLIQFQNNGVVDDSQLPKDRFSAERLKGVDSTLKIQPAKLEDSAVYLCASSQTRDRGLKTQYFGPGTRLLVL.

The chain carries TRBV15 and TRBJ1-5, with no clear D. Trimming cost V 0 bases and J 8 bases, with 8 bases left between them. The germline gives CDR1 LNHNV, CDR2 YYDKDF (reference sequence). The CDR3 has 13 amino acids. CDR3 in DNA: TGTGCCACCAGCAGAGATGTAAAGGAGCCCCAGCATTTT. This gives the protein CATSRDVKEPQHF.

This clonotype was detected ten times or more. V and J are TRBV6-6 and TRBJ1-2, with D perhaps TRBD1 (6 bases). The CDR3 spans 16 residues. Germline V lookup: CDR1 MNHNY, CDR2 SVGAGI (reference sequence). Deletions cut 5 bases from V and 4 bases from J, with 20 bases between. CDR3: CASSLRTELSRYGYTF. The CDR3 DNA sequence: TGTGCCAGCAGTCTCAGGACAGAACTCTCCCGCTATGGCTACACCTTC.

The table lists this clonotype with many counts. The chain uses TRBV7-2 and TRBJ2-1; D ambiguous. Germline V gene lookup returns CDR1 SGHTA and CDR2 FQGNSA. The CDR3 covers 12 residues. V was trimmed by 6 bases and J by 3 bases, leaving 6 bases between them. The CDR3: CASRMGYNEQFF. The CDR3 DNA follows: TGTGCCAGCAGAATGGGCTACAATGAGCAGTTCTTC.

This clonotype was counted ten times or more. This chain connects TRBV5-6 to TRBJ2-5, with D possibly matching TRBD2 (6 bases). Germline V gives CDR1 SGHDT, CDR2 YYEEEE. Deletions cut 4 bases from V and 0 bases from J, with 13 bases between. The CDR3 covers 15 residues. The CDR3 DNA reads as TGTGCCAGCAGCGCGGAAGGGACTTACCAAGAGACCCAGTACTTC. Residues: CASSAEGTYQETQYF.

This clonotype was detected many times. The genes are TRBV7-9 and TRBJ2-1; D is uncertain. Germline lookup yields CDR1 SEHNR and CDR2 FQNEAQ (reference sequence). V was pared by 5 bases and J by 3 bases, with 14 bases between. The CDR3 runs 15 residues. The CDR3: CASSTGPTLYNEQFF. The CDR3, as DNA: TGTGCCAGCAGCACCGGGCCGACCCTCTACAATGAGCAGTTCTTC.